Listed below are T cell receptor beta chains from one sample, sequenced in a study of early T cells in non-severe SARS-CoV-2 infection. Each CDR3 protein is one row after TCRdb ran MiXCR on the 5' RACE reads. The repertoire holds around 67,000 distinct CDR3 sequences, with over 9.5% as singletons. The sample taken for sequencing was whole blood. These TCRs come from an adult who was a healthcare worker with PCR-confirmed SARS-CoV-2 infection or an uninfected control (not recorded which). CDR3s include the opening cysteine and the closing phenylalanine or tryptophan. D genes are given only for firm matches. Some rows mark clone size as missing; the rest say once, few, many or name a class of expanded clone.

cdr3_nt: TGTGCCAGCTCACCATCTGGACAGGGCCCCGAGCAGTACTTC
cdr3_aa: CASSPSGQGPEQYF
clone_size: few
d_call: TRBD1
j_call: TRBJ2-7
v_call: TRBV18

cdr3_nt: TGTGCCAGCAGCTTATCGACAGGGTTCAAAAACATTCAGTACTTC
cdr3_aa: CASSLSTGFKNIQYF
clone_size: NA
d_call: TRBD1
j_call: TRBJ2-4
v_call: TRBV13

cdr3_nt: TGTGCCAGCAGCCCCGGGACGATCTATGGCTACACCTTC
cdr3_aa: CASSPGTIYGYTF
clone_size: NA
d_call: NA
j_call: TRBJ1-2
v_call: TRBV7-3

cdr3_nt: TGCAGCGTTTATGAGGGGAGCACTGAAGCTTTCTTT
cdr3_aa: CSVYEGSTEAFF
clone_size: few
d_call: NA
j_call: TRBJ1-1
v_call: TRBV29-1

cdr3_nt: TGTGCCAGCAGCCTAACTAGCGGGAATAACAATGAGCAGTTCTTC
cdr3_aa: CASSLTSGNNNEQFF
clone_size: many
d_call: TRBD2
j_call: TRBJ2-1
v_call: TRBV3-1

cdr3_nt: TGCAGCGTTGAAGACAGGGGTTACGAGCAGTACTTC
cdr3_aa: CSVEDRGYEQYF
clone_size: NA
d_call: NA
j_call: TRBJ2-7
v_call: TRBV29-1

cdr3_nt: TGTGCCAGCAGTACCCGGGCAGGTACGCAGTATTTT
cdr3_aa: CASSTRAGTQYF
clone_size: NA
d_call: NA
j_call: TRBJ2-3
v_call: TRBV6-2/TRBV6-3

cdr3_nt: TGTGCCAGCAGCGTAGGTTCCGCGGGAGAGAGCGAGCAGTACTTC
cdr3_aa: CASSVGSAGESEQYF
clone_size: NA
d_call: TRBD2
j_call: TRBJ2-7
v_call: TRBV9

cdr3_nt: TGCGCCAGCAGCTTGAGGGGGGCCGAGGAGACCCAGTACTTC
cdr3_aa: CASSLRGAEETQYF
clone_size: many
d_call: NA
j_call: TRBJ2-5
v_call: TRBV5-1

cdr3_nt: TGCAGTGTCACGAGGGGGGGCTCGGGTGAAAAACTGTTTTTT
cdr3_aa: CSVTRGGSGEKLFF
clone_size: NA
d_call: NA
j_call: TRBJ1-4
v_call: TRBV20-1

cdr3_nt: TGTGCCAGCAGTTACCCCGCAGGGGTAGAGCAGTACTTC
cdr3_aa: CASSYPAGVEQYF
clone_size: NA
d_call: NA
j_call: TRBJ2-7
v_call: TRBV6-5

cdr3_nt: TGTGCCAGCAGCCCGGGCAGCAACACCGGGGAGCTGTTTTTT
cdr3_aa: CASSPGSNTGELFF
clone_size: many
d_call: NA
j_call: TRBJ2-2
v_call: TRBV6-5

cdr3_nt: TGTGCCAGCAGCTTGGCTACAGCGGGGGGACTGTTTTTT
cdr3_aa: CASSLATAGGLFF
clone_size: few
d_call: NA
j_call: TRBJ1-4
v_call: TRBV7-8

cdr3_nt: TGCAGCGTTGCCGTAGGGCGGACTGAAGCTTTCTTT
cdr3_aa: CSVAVGRTEAFF
clone_size: many
d_call: NA
j_call: TRBJ1-1
v_call: TRBV29-1

cdr3_nt: TGTGCCAGCGTATTAGCCAGGGACTACGAGCAGTACTTC
cdr3_aa: CASVLARDYEQYF
clone_size: NA
d_call: NA
j_call: TRBJ2-7
v_call: TRBV2

cdr3_nt: TGTGCCAGCAGCTTAGACGGGCGGGCCTCTATAATACAAGAGACCCAGTACTTC
cdr3_aa: CASSLDGRASIIQETQYF
clone_size: few
d_call: NA
j_call: TRBJ2-5
v_call: TRBV11-3

cdr3_nt: TGTGCCAGCAGCTGGGGTTTCGACAGTTCAACAGATACGCAGTATTTT
cdr3_aa: CASSWGFDSSTDTQYF
clone_size: many
d_call: NA
j_call: TRBJ2-3
v_call: TRBV7-6

cdr3_nt: TGTGCCAGCAAATATGCCGGGGACTCTAACTACGAGCAGTACTTC
cdr3_aa: CASKYAGDSNYEQYF
clone_size: few
d_call: NA
j_call: TRBJ2-7
v_call: TRBV7-8

cdr3_nt: TGTGCCTGGAGACACCATGGGGGGACTTGGCAGTTCTTC
cdr3_aa: CAWRHHGGTWQFF
clone_size: NA
d_call: NA
j_call: TRBJ2-1
v_call: TRBV30

cdr3_nt: TGTGCCAGCAGCTTAAAAAGGAAAGACAATGAGCAGTTCTTC
cdr3_aa: CASSLKRKDNEQFF
clone_size: NA
d_call: NA
j_call: TRBJ2-1
v_call: TRBV7-9

cdr3_nt: TGTGCCAGTTCCCGCGGGGGAGAAGAGACCCAGTACTTC
cdr3_aa: CASSRGGEETQYF
clone_size: many
d_call: TRBD2
j_call: TRBJ2-5
v_call: TRBV6-6

cdr3_nt: TGCAGTGCTATAGATGCCTGGGGGCGAGCGAACTATGGCTACACCTTC
cdr3_aa: CSAIDAWGRANYGYTF
clone_size: NA
d_call: NA
j_call: TRBJ1-2
v_call: TRBV20-1

cdr3_nt: TGTGCCACCCGGGACAAAAGCAATCAGCCCCAGCATTTT
cdr3_aa: CATRDKSNQPQHF
clone_size: NA
d_call: NA
j_call: TRBJ1-5
v_call: TRBV6-2/TRBV6-3

cdr3_nt: TGTGCCAGCCTGACGGACGCGTACTCCTACGAGCAGTACTTC
cdr3_aa: CASLTDAYSYEQYF
clone_size: NA
d_call: NA
j_call: TRBJ2-7
v_call: TRBV6-2/TRBV6-3

cdr3_nt: TGTGCCATCAGACCCGGTGAGCCAGATACGCAGTATTTT
cdr3_aa: CAIRPGEPDTQYF
clone_size: NA
d_call: NA
j_call: TRBJ2-3
v_call: TRBV10-3

cdr3_nt: TGTGCCAGCAGCCCTGATCCAGGGACGAACACCGGGGAGCTGTTTTTT
cdr3_aa: CASSPDPGTNTGELFF
clone_size: few
d_call: NA
j_call: TRBJ2-2
v_call: TRBV7-8

cdr3_nt: TGCGCCAGCAGAACTAGCGGGGGATTCAATGAGCAGTTCTTC
cdr3_aa: CASRTSGGFNEQFF
clone_size: NA
d_call: TRBD2
j_call: TRBJ2-1
v_call: TRBV5-1

cdr3_nt: TGCGCCAGCAGTACCACAGGGATACGGAACAATGAGCAGTTCTTC
cdr3_aa: CASSTTGIRNNEQFF
clone_size: few
d_call: NA
j_call: TRBJ2-1
v_call: TRBV10-1